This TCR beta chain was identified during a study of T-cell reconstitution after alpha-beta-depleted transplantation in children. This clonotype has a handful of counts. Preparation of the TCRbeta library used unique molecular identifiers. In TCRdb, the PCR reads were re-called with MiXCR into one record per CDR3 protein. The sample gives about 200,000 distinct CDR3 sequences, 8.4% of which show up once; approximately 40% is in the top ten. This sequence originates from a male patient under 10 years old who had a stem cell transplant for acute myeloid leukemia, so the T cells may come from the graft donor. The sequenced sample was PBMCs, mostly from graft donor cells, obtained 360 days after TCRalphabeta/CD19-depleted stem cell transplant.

The CDR3 loop is CASSPRASGGGYYNEQFF. The CDR3 DNA is TGTGCCAGCAGCCCCCGAGCTAGCGGGGGGGGATACTACAATGAGCAGTTCTTC. This rearrangement joins TRBV5-6 to TRBJ2-1, with 12 bases fitting TRBD2. After removal of 4 bases from V and 3 bases from J, the junction contained 11 bases not matched to a gene. Germline lookup yields CDR1 SGHDT and CDR2 YYEEEE. CDR3 length: 18 amino acids.